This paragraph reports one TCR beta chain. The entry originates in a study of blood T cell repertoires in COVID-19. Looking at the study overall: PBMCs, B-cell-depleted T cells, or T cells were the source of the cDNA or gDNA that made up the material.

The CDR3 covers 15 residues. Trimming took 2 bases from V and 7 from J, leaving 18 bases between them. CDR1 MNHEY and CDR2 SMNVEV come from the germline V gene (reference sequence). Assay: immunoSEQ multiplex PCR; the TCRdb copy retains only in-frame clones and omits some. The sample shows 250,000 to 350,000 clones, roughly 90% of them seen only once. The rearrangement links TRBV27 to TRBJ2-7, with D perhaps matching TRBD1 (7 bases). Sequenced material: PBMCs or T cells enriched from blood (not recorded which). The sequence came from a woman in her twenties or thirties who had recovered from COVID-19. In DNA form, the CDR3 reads TGTGCCAGCAGTTTAATCTCAGGGGGACTGGAGGAGCAGTACTTC. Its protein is CASSLISGGLEEQYF.